This is a list of T cell receptor beta chains from one sample in a study of T-cell reconstitution after alpha-beta-depleted transplantation in children. In TCRdb, the PCR reads were re-called with MiXCR into one record per CDR3 protein. The profile covers 90,000 to 95,000 distinct CDR3 sequences, with 12% appearing a single time and approximately 13% taken by the ten largest. The source material was PBMCs from the stem cell graft donor, sampled from the stem cell graft. Receptors were obtained from a human donor who donated a stem cell graft to a child with inherited bone marrow failure. Both conserved end residues are part of each CDR3. The D gene is left open where the match is weak. Clone size appears in some rows only: once, few, many, or a class for an expanded clone.

clone size | J gene | V gene | D gene | CDR3 protein | CDR3 DNA
many | TRBJ2-1 | TRBV20-1 | . | CSALNPPGDTMTYNEQFF | TGCAGTGCTCTAAACCCACCGGGGGACACAATGACCTACAATGAGCAGTTCTTC
many | TRBJ2-3 | TRBV5-1 | . | CASSYSGPSTDTQYF | TGCGCCAGCAGCTACAGCGGCCCTAGCACAGATACGCAGTATTTT
many | TRBJ2-1 | TRBV7-2 | TRBD1 | CASGQGPYNEQFF | TGTGCCAGCGGACAGGGTCCCTACAATGAGCAGTTCTTC
many | TRBJ1-6 | TRBV20-1 | TRBD1 | CSARLRGPGVAPLHF | TGCAGTGCTAGACTGAGGGGGCCGGGCGTGGCACCCCTCCACTTT
many | TRBJ2-7 | TRBV7-9 | TRBD2 | CASSLGGLAGPAYEQYF | TGTGCCAGCAGCTTAGGCGGTCTAGCGGGACCAGCCTACGAGCAGTACTTC
. | TRBJ1-1 | TRBV29-1 | . | CSVQQGRGTEAFF | TGCAGCGTTCAACAGGGTCGGGGCACTGAAGCTTTCTTT
. | TRBJ2-7 | TRBV6-1 | TRBD1 | CASSEGTGFYEQYF | TGTGCCAGCAGTGAAGGGACAGGGTTCTACGAGCAGTACTTC
many | TRBJ2-2 | TRBV7-2 | . | CASSSGELGTGELFF | TGTGCCAGCAGCTCCGGGGAATTAGGGACCGGGGAGCTGTTTTTT
few | TRBJ2-7 | TRBV19 | . | CASTPDSETYEQYF | TGTGCCAGTACCCCAGACAGTGAAACCTACGAGCAGTACTTC
many | TRBJ1-2 | TRBV5-1 | . | CASSSSFRLDGYTF | TGCGCCAGCAGCTCCTCTTTCAGGCTTGATGGCTACACCTTC
. | TRBJ1-2 | TRBV4-1 | . | CASSQDLRADGYTF | TGCGCCAGCAGCCAAGACCTCAGGGCCGACGGCTACACCTTC
many | TRBJ2-1 | TRBV3-1 | . | CASRSARNEQFF | TGTGCCAGCAGGAGCGCCAGGAATGAGCAGTTCTTC
many | TRBJ2-6 | TRBV11-2 | . | CASSLLGPGLSGANVLTF | TGTGCCAGCAGCTTGTTGGGTCCAGGACTCTCTGGGGCCAACGTCCTGACTTTC
many | TRBJ2-1 | TRBV9 | . | CASSALPGPGYNEQFF | TGTGCCAGCAGCGCCCTCCCGGGCCCGGGGTACAATGAGCAGTTCTTC
many | TRBJ1-2 | TRBV5-5 | TRBD1 | CASSIGTDYGYTF | TGTGCCAGCAGCATTGGGACAGACTATGGCTACACCTTC
many | TRBJ2-5 | TRBV20-1 | TRBD1 | CSADRVETQYF | TGCAGTGCCGACAGGGTCGAGACCCAGTACTTC
many | TRBJ1-1 | TRBV5-1 | . | CASSLGQGRTEAFF | TGCGCCAGCAGCTTGGGTCAGGGGAGGACTGAAGCTTTCTTT
many | TRBJ1-2 | TRBV4-1 | . | CASSQARIFYNYGYTF | TGCGCCAGCAGCCAAGCTCGAATCTTTTATAACTATGGCTACACCTTC
many | TRBJ2-7 | TRBV29-1 | . | CSVARTPGTEQYF | TGCAGCGTTGCTAGGACTCCGGGAACCGAGCAGTACTTC
many | TRBJ2-7 | TRBV12-3/TRBV12-4 | . | CASSRMGYEQYF | TGTGCCAGCAGTCGCATGGGATACGAGCAGTACTTC
. | TRBJ2-3 | TRBV7-8 | . | CASTLQSDTQYF | TGTGCCAGCACGCTCCAGTCAGATACGCAGTATTTT
. | TRBJ2-7 | TRBV14 | TRBD1 | CASSLPGTGGDEQYF | TGTGCCAGCAGCCTTCCCGGGACAGGGGGTGACGAGCAGTACTTC
many | TRBJ2-1 | TRBV12-3/TRBV12-4 | . | CASSGASVYNEQFF | TGTGCCAGCAGTGGGGCTAGCGTATACAATGAGCAGTTCTTC
many | TRBJ2-4 | TRBV5-5 | TRBD2 | CASSSSGTVIQYF | TGTGCCAGCAGCTCAAGCGGGACGGTCATTCAGTACTTC
many | TRBJ1-5 | TRBV5-1 | TRBD1 | CASSLGTGQHQPQHF | TGCGCCAGCAGCTTGGGGACAGGACAGCATCAGCCCCAGCATTTT
many | TRBJ1-1 | TRBV7-3 | . | CASSSGGPGAFF | TGTGCCAGCAGCTCGGGGGGCCCTGGAGCTTTCTTT
many | TRBJ2-2 | TRBV5-1 | . | CASSSLPNANTGELFF | TGCGCCAGCAGCTCCCTACCCAACGCGAACACCGGGGAGCTGTTTTTT
many | TRBJ2-5 | TRBV5-1 | . | CASSLLGGQETQYF | TGTGCCAGCAGCTTGTTGGGGGGCCAGGAGACCCAGTACTTC
many | TRBJ2-5 | TRBV5-1 | TRBD1 | CASSPQGTGGETQYF | TGCGCCAGCAGCCCCCAGGGGACAGGAGGGGAGACCCAGTACTTC
many | TRBJ1-2 | TRBV19 | . | CASSPTGADYGYTF | TGTGCCAGTAGTCCAACCGGTGCGGACTATGGCTACACCTTC
many | TRBJ2-7 | TRBV5-1 | TRBD2 | CAEGLGRVRDYEQYF | TGCGCGGAAGGGCTCGGGAGGGTAAGAGACTACGAGCAGTACTTC
many | TRBJ2-7 | TRBV14 | . | CASSLSSYEQYF | TGTGCCAGCAGCCTCTCCTCCTACGAGCAGTACTTC
. | TRBJ2-1 | TRBV15 | TRBD2 | CATSEKRLAGSYEQFF | TGTGCCACCAGCGAGAAGAGACTAGCGGGGAGCTATGAGCAGTTCTTC
many | TRBJ2-7 | TRBV11-2 | . | CASSLTDNEQYF | TGTGCCAGCAGCTTAACCGATAACGAGCAGTACTTC
many | TRBJ2-7 | TRBV20-1 | . | CSARDGAASSYEQYF | TGCAGTGCTAGAGATGGGGCGGCGAGCTCCTACGAGCAGTACTTC
many | TRBJ2-7 | TRBV5-1 | . | CASTLEGTDEQYF | TGCGCCAGCACTCTTGAGGGTACGGACGAGCAGTACTTC
. | TRBJ2-2 | TRBV5-1 | TRBD2 | CASSSRMLCGGPPEEAGELFF | TGCGCCAGCAGCTCCAGGATGCTCTGCGGGGGACCCCCCGAGGAAGCCGGGGAGCTGTTTTTT
many | TRBJ2-3 | TRBV29-1 | TRBD2 | CAISGTSGRALDTQYF | TGCGCCATCTCCGGGACTAGCGGGAGGGCCTTGGATACGCAGTATTTT
many | TRBJ1-4 | TRBV7-2 | . | CASSLTGKATNEKLFF | TGTGCCAGCAGCTTAACAGGGAAAGCAACTAATGAAAAACTGTTTTTT
. | TRBJ2-7 | TRBV20-1 | TRBD1 | CSALDRVKAYEQYF | TGCAGTGCTTTAGACAGGGTAAAGGCCTACGAGCAGTACTTC
many | TRBJ2-7 | TRBV10-3 | TRBD2 | CATQEGGGASYEQYF | TGTGCCACCCAGGAGGGCGGGGGTGCTTCCTACGAGCAGTACTTC